This T cell receptor (beta chain) is from a study of T cell responses to AZD1222 COVID-19 vaccine. General study findings and limits: Females outnumbered males among donors, who were mostly white British; clonal diversity was possibly underestimated.

A word on this clone: The antigen is undetermined.

This CDR3 has 15 residues. CDR1 and CDR2 (germline): KGHSH, LQKENI. V lost 4 bases and J lost 0, with 9 bases in between. Clones were read by immunoSEQ multiplex PCR, and TCRdb kept only the in-frame ones, dropping some. The table includes 110,000 to 150,000 clones, 92% detected once. The chain recombines TRBV18 with TRBJ2-2, with D possibly called TRBD1 or TRBD2 (5 bases each). The source is an adult who received the AZD1222 COVID-19 vaccine. The sequences come from peripheral blood, collected 28 days after the second AZD1222 dose. The CDR3 reads CASSLGTANTGELFF. DNA of the CDR3: TGTGCCAGCTCACTCGGGACGGCGAACACCGGGGAGCTGTTTTTT.